This T cell receptor (beta chain) was retrieved from a study of control samples from healthy donors and cancer patients. V was shortened by 0 bases and J by 4 bases, with 12 bases between the two germline ends. Germline lookup yields CDR1 LNHNV and CDR2 YYDKDF (reference sequence). The CDR3 covers 15 residues. Libraries were prepared by immunoSEQ multiplex PCR; TCRdb keeps only in-frame clonotypes and omits some of them. The profile shows around 130,000 clones, about 88% of them singletons. Sequencing was done on a sample of blood. The chain uses TRBV15 and TRBJ1-1; D is unresolved. This clonotype originated in a man between 50 and 59 years old in good health. As DNA, the CDR3 is TGTGCCACCAGCAGAGACGGTAACCCCGGCACTGAAGCTTTCTTT. This translates into CATSRDGNPGTEAFF.